Each of the 7 T cell receptor beta chains below was sequenced from the same sample in a study of OX40 agonist ivuxolimab in advanced cancers. Generated by immunoSEQ multiplex PCR, the TCRdb table keeps only in-frame clones and is missing some. The table includes approximately 67,000 clones, 75% to 90% detected once. This specimen consisted of CD4+ or CD8+ T cells sorted from blood, obtained in a trial of the OX40 agonist ivuxolimab. Every receptor here comes from an adult with an advanced solid tumor such as melanoma, head and neck, liver or kidney cancer.

The chain combines TRBV28 with TRBJ1-5; no clear D. This CDR3 spans 12 amino acids. Per the germline V gene, CDR1 is MDHEN and CDR2 is SYDVKM. V was cut by 6 bases and J by 5 bases, with 8 bases left in between. The DNA of the CDR3 is TGTGCCAGCAGCCGAAAAGATCAGCCCCAGCATTTT. The encoded protein is CASSRKDQPQHF. Full variable domain (rest looked up from reference TRBV28 and TRBJ1-5): DVKVTQSSRYLVKRTGEKVFLECVQDMDHENMFWYRQDPGLGLRLIYFSYDVKMKEKGDIPEGYSVSREKKERFSLILESASTNQTSMYLCASSRKDQPQHFGDGTRLSIL.

The chain joins TRBV7-7 to TRBJ2-7; TRBD1 agrees at 7 bases. CDR3 length: 15 amino acids. With 5 bases clipped from V and 0 bases from J, the junction kept 7 bases outside the gene matches. Germline CDR1 reads SSHAT; CDR2 reads FNYEAQ (reference sequence). The CDR3 sequence: CASSPAQGISYEQYF. The CDR3 DNA follows: TGTGCCAGCAGCCCGGCACAGGGGATCTCCTACGAGCAGTACTTC.

The rearrangement joins TRBV18 to TRBJ1-1, with D perhaps matching TRBD1 (5 bases). Germline V gives CDR1 KGHSH, CDR2 LQKENI. The CDR3 spans 15 residues. Trimming took 1 base from V and 6 from J, leaving 15 bases between them. In DNA form, the CDR3 reads TGTGCCAGCTCACCACTCGAGACAGTCCCACCTGAAGCTTTCTTT. It translates to CASSPLETVPPEAFF.

This clone was counted only a few times. V is TRBV4-3 and J is TRBJ2-7, with 8 bases identical to TRBD1. The CDR3 is made up of 14 amino acids. Germline CDR1 and CDR2: LGHNA and YSLEER. V shed 2 bases and J 6 bases; nucleotides not matched to a gene: 6. This chain's CDR3 is CASSQRQGRSEQYF. The CDR3 nucleotides read TGCGCCAGCAGCCAAAGACAGGGGCGGTCCGAGCAGTACTTC.

This clone was seen only once. The gene calls are TRBV7-8 and TRBJ2-3, with 7 bases fitting TRBD2. Germline CDR1 reads SGHVS; CDR2 reads FQNEAQ. The CDR3 has 18 residues. Germline trimming cut 1 base from V and 2 bases from J; bases unmatched to any gene: 12. CDR3 nucleotides: TGTGCCAGCAGCTTAGTGGGGCTAGCGGTTGATTACACAGATACGCAGTATTTT. Translating it yields CASSLVGLAVDYTDTQYF.

There are a few counts of this clone. The rearrangement joins TRBV19 to TRBJ1-4; 12 nucleotides line up with TRBD1. Germline V lookup: CDR1 LNHDA, CDR2 SQIVND (reference sequence). J gave up 5 bases and V 6 bases, and 16 bases lay outside the gene matches. This CDR3 has 19 amino acids. CDR3 DNA sequence: TGTGCCAGTAGGATGAAACCGGGACAGGGGGCCGGGTGGAATGAAAAACTGTTTTTT. It yields the protein CASRMKPGQGAGWNEKLFF.

The rearrangement joins TRBV11-2 to TRBJ2-7, with 12 bases that match TRBD2. This CDR3 is 17 amino acids long. With 5 bases clipped from V and 1 base from J, the junction kept 9 bases outside the gene matches. Germline-derived CDR1 and CDR2 are SGHAT and FQNNGV. Here the CDR3 reads CASSRTVLAGGSYEQYF. DNA of the CDR3: TGTGCCAGCAGCCGTACAGTACTAGCGGGAGGATCCTACGAGCAGTACTTC.